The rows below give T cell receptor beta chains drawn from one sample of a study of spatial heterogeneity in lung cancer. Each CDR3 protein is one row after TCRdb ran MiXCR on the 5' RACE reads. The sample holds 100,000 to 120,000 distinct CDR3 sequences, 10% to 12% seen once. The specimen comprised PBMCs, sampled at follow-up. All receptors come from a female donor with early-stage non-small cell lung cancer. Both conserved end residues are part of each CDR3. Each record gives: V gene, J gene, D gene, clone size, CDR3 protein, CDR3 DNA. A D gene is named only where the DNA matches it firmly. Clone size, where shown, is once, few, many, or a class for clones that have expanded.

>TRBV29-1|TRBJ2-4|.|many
CSVKSPDGAKNIQYF
TGCAGCGTTAAATCTCCGGACGGAGCCAAAAACATTCAGTACTTC
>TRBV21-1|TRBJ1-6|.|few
CASRQRRSSPLHF
TGTGCCAGCCGACAGAGGCGTTCTTCACCCCTCCACTTT
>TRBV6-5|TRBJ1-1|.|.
CASSYTGQGNTEAFF
TGTGCCAGCAGTTACACCGGTCAGGGTAACACTGAAGCTTTCTTT
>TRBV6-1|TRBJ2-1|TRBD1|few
CAILRDSSYNEQFF
TGTGCCATCCTCCGGGACAGCTCCTACAATGAGCAGTTCTTC
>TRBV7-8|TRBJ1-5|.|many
CASSLGEDRSNQPQHF
TGTGCCAGCAGCTTAGGCGAAGACAGGAGCAATCAGCCCCAGCATTTT
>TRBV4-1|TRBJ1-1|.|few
CASSQGGRGMNTEAFF
TGCGCCAGCAGCCAAGGGGGCAGAGGCATGAACACTGAAGCTTTCTTT
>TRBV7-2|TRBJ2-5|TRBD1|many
CASSSPDRGGAKTQYF
TGTGCCAGCAGCTCCCCGGACAGGGGGGGCGCGAAGACCCAGTACTTC
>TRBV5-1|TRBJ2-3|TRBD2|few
CASSSARTRYSDTQYF
TGCGCCAGCAGCTCGGCTCGGACTAGGTATTCAGATACGCAGTATTTT
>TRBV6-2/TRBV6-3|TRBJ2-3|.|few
CASSYEPGLATSTDTQYF
TGTGCCAGCAGTTACGAACCGGGACTTGCAACTAGCACAGATACGCAGTATTTT
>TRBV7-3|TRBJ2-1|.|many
CASSFRADTYNEQFF
TGTGCCAGCAGCTTTCGAGCGGATACCTACAATGAGCAGTTCTTC
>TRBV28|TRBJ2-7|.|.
CASSFKVLPLCVF
TGTGCCAGCAGTTTTAAAGTGTTGCCGCTTTGCGTGTTC
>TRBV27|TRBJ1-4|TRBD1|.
CASSSLDRGSEKLFF
TGTGCCAGCAGTTCCCTCGACAGGGGAAGTGAAAAACTGTTTTTT
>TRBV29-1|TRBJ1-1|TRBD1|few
CSAQTGQGFPEAFF
TGCAGCGCTCAGACCGGACAGGGATTCCCTGAAGCTTTCTTT
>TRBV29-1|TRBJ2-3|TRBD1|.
CSVDQATGTDTQYF
TGCAGCGTTGATCAGGCGACAGGGACCGATACGCAGTATTTT
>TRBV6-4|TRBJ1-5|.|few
CASSERQGPFRNQPQHF
TGTGCCAGCAGCGAACGGCAGGGGCCTTTCAGGAATCAGCCCCAGCATTTT
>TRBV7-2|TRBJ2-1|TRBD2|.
CASSFKPGLAGVEAYNEQFF
TGTGCCAGCAGCTTCAAACCGGGACTAGCGGGGGTAGAGGCCTACAATGAGCAGTTCTTC
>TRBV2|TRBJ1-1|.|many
CASSEDRLNTEAFF
TGTGCCAGCAGTGAAGACAGGTTGAACACTGAAGCTTTCTTT
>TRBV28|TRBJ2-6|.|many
CASRLSGHAVWANVLTF
TGTGCCAGCAGGCTAAGCGGGCACGCTGTCTGGGCCAACGTCCTGACTTTC
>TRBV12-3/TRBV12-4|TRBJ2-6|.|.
CASSFRGGSGANVLTF
TGTGCCAGCAGTTTCAGGGGCGGCTCTGGGGCCAACGTCCTGACTTTC
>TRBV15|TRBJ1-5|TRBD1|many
CATSRVDRELQPQHF
TGTGCCACCAGCAGGGTGGACAGGGAACTTCAGCCCCAGCATTTT
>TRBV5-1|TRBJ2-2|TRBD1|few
CASSWTGQDTGELFF
TGCGCCAGCAGCTGGACGGGACAGGACACCGGGGAGCTGTTTTTT
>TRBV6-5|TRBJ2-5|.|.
CASSYIGRQETQYF
TGTGCCAGCAGTTACATTGGCCGGCAAGAGACCCAGTACTTC
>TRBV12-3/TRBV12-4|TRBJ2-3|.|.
CASSSGFSTDTQYF
TGTGCCAGCAGTTCTGGGTTTAGCACAGATACGCAGTATTTT
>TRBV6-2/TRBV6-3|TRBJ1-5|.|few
CASSYSRTAPSFNQPQHF
TGTGCCAGCAGTTACTCCCGGACCGCCCCGAGCTTCAATCAGCCCCAGCATTTT
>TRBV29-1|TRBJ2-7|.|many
CSVTGNTYEQYF
TGCAGCGTTACCGGGAACACCTACGAGCAGTACTTC
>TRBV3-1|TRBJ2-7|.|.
CASSQSTILSGSYEQYF
TGTGCCAGCAGCCAATCCACGATCCTAAGCGGCTCCTACGAGCAGTACTTC
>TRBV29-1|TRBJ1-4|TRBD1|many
CSGGQLNEKLFF
TGCAGCGGGGGACAGCTTAATGAAAAACTGTTTTTT
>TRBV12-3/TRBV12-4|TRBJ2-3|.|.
CASSLSQLAATGNTQYF
TGTGCCAGCAGTTTATCCCAGCTAGCGGCCACAGGGAATACGCAGTATTTT
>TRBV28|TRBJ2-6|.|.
CASSLWGPGRGLSGANVLTF
TGTGCCAGCAGTTTATGGGGACCGGGACGGGGCTTGTCTGGGGCCAACGTCCTGACTTTC